Reported below is one T cell receptor (beta chain). The antigen it binds to is not known. Per-base quality was not reported, and no clone a single base away is much larger than it. These data are taken from a study of PD-1 blockade in classical Hodgkin lymphoma (TCRdb year 2020). Some background on the complete study: Nivolumab dosing was 3 mg/kg intravenously every 2 weeks, continuing until either disease progression or unacceptable toxicity. The study used TCR beta sequencing and CyTOF to define a peripheral blood immune signature of response to PD-1 blockade in classical Hodgkin lymphoma. General study outcomes and caveats: By C4D1, a significant rise was seen in CD4+ TCR diversity but not in CD8+ TCR diversity (p=0.0027 vs p=0.16), and the rise was most apparent among complete responders (p=0.02). Diversity was lower in patients who began nivolumab less than 1 year after ASCT, so these patients were left out of later analyses to avoid confounding by immune reconstitution. Among trial patients, those achieving complete response had baseline diversity similar to that of newly diagnosed patients, while diversity was significantly lower in partial responders and progressors. Newly diagnosed patients were reported to have lower baseline TCR diversity than healthy donors, and relapsed/refractory patients were reported to have lower baseline TCR diversity still. The study covered only a single clinical trial cohort, and the causes of the repertoire differences, possibly disease activity or prior therapy, were still not defined.

The Qiagen DNeasy kit was used to extract genomic DNA from unsorted PBMCs and from the negatively selected CD4+ and CD8+ fractions. Using primers that anneal to V and J segments, immunoSEQ multiplex PCR amplified the TCR beta CDR3 regions. A synthetic immune receptor repertoire was used to minimize amplification bias, and any residual bias was removed computationally once sequencing was done. On the authors' methods: Custom Python scripts were used to quantify repertoire diversity as the Shannon entropy index. The unsorted, CD4+ and CD8+ repertoires were each analyzed separately, with the exception of combined analyses, where CD4+ and CD8+ sequences were merged in silico. A clone was considered expanded if an increase in frequency of at least 2-fold after treatment relative to C1D1 was found, and a pseudocount of 0.5 was applied to clones undetected at baseline. Singleton clones were defined as clones with 0 or 1 copy at C1D1, and non-singleton clones were defined as clones with 2 or more copies. Clones expanded in unsorted samples were labelled as CD4+, CD8+ or unknown by matching protein sequences in sorted samples from the same patient. Wilcoxon tests on paired samples were used to test diversity changes from C1D1 to C4D1. TCRdb took over this immuneACCESS table, retaining in-frame rearrangements with V and J assigned. Such tables are incomplete; in checked studies, under half of the missing clones stem from an unresolved V gene, and the remainder is unexplained. Clone size and V and J calls were adopted from that table, with D and trimming inferred from the DNA. The sample data list 9,900 or so clones, and roughly three quarters of these were observed just once. The ten most abundant clones make up under 30% of the sample.

CDR1 and CDR2 were assigned from the germline V gene as SGHRS and YFSETQ. Inclusive of the bounding cysteine and phenylalanine, the CDR3 is 17 residues long. Of all the DNA, just the CDR3 is kept, 51 bases in frame from base 1. The germline V end is reduced by 4 bases and the J end by 2 bases; junction bases left unmatched: 11. Taken with the paper, the label for time point translates to: cycle 1 day 1 (C1D1), immediately before nivolumab initiation. Every trial patient had relapsed following autologous stem cell transplantation, and prior brentuximab vedotin exposure was what differed among cohorts A, B and C. The trial cohort was composed of 56 patients with relapsed/refractory classical Hodgkin lymphoma, for whom complete response, partial response or progressive disease was recorded as best overall response. Trial patients were treated with single-agent nivolumab in the multi-cohort phase II CheckMate 205 trial. Best overall response was determined by an independent review committee according to the 2007 International Working Group response criteria. Trial PBMCs were collected immediately before nivolumab initiation (C1D1) and during therapy at cycle 2 day 1 and cycle 4 day 1. Peripheral blood was collected in 8 mL Vacutainer Cell Preparation Tubes, from which PBMCs were isolated by centrifugation and then cryopreserved.

The material was peripheral blood mononuclear cells (PBMCs), obtained at baseline. The chain joins TRBV5-1 to TRBJ2-5; TRBD2 lines up with 10 middle nucleotides. The TCR sequence derives from a human donor with classical Hodgkin lymphoma. CDR3 protein: CASSPGGLAGVQETQYF. The DNA reads TGCGCCAGCAGCCCGGGTGGGCTAGCGGGAGTACAAGAGACCCAGTACTTC.